What follows describes a single TCR beta chain. This sample is part of a study of cytomegalovirus exposure and HLA in healthy donors. PCR was performed using 60 Vbeta and 13 Jbeta primers. Generated by immunoSEQ multiplex PCR, the TCRdb table keeps only in-frame clones and is missing some. This sample contains 150,000 to 200,000 clones. Deletions cut 5 bases from V and 8 bases from J, with 15 bases between. CDR1 is SGHNT, CDR2 YENEEA, per germline. This CDR3 region has 13 residues. The specimen was PBMCs. The origin of this receptor is a man aged 25-45 years in good health and CMV-seronegative. V usage is TRBV11-3 and J usage is TRBJ1-2; the D is unclear. In DNA, the CDR3 is TGTGCCAGCAGCCCAATCGGGGTGGGCGGCTACACCTTC. Protein: CASSPIGVGGYTF.